The rows below give T cell receptor beta chains drawn from one sample of a study of blood T cell repertoires in COVID-19. This table comes from immunoSEQ multiplex PCR, and its TCRdb copy is limited to in-frame clones, with some not included. This repertoire shows hundreds of thousands of clones, roughly nine tenths found once; its top ten account for around 2.8%. Source material: peripheral blood. These receptors all stem from a woman in her twenties or thirties with COVID-19, enrolled during active disease. Each CDR3 is given with its conserved first and last residue. Each record gives: CDR3 DNA, CDR3 protein, V gene, J gene, D gene, clone size. The D gene is left open where the match is weak. Part of the rows lack a size; the others show once, few, many or a class for expanded clones.

CDR3 DNA: TGTGCCAGCAGTAGACAGGCAGCCTACGAGCAGTACTTC; CDR3 protein: CASSRQAAYEQYF; V gene: TRBV2; J gene: TRBJ2-7; D gene: .; clone size: .
CDR3 DNA: TGCGCCAGCAGTCCGTCCGGGACAGGGGATGATCAGCCCCAGCATTTT; CDR3 protein: CASSPSGTGDDQPQHF; V gene: TRBV23-1; J gene: TRBJ1-5; D gene: TRBD1; clone size: .
CDR3 DNA: TGTGCCAGCAGCGCCCGACTAGCGGGTACCGGGGATGAGCAGTTCTTC; CDR3 protein: CASSARLAGTGDEQFF; V gene: TRBV7-2; J gene: TRBJ2-1; D gene: TRBD2; clone size: .
CDR3 DNA: TGCGCCAGCAGCTTGGAGGGGGTAGCCAACTCTGGAAACACCATATATTTT; CDR3 protein: CASSLEGVANSGNTIYF; V gene: TRBV5-1; J gene: TRBJ1-3; D gene: .; clone size: .
CDR3 DNA: TGTGCCAGCAGCCCGGGGGGGAATGAGCTGTTTTTT; CDR3 protein: CASSPGGNELFF; V gene: TRBV7-6; J gene: TRBJ2-2; D gene: TRBD2; clone size: .
CDR3 DNA: TGTGCCAGTAGCAACCGGGACAGGGGCAATGGCTACACCTTC; CDR3 protein: CASSNRDRGNGYTF; V gene: TRBV19; J gene: TRBJ1-2; D gene: TRBD1; clone size: .
CDR3 DNA: TGTGCCAGCAGCCTGGACAGCCTCTATGGCTACACCTTC; CDR3 protein: CASSLDSLYGYTF; V gene: TRBV5-5; J gene: TRBJ1-2; D gene: .; clone size: .
CDR3 DNA: TGTGCCAGCAGCTTCACAAACTATAATTCACCCCTCCACTTT; CDR3 protein: CASSFTNYNSPLHF; V gene: TRBV11-3; J gene: TRBJ1-6; D gene: .; clone size: .
CDR3 DNA: TGTGCCAGCAGCGTAATACAGGGTTCCCGAGAGACCCAGTACTTC; CDR3 protein: CASSVIQGSRETQYF; V gene: TRBV7-6; J gene: TRBJ2-5; D gene: .; clone size: once
CDR3 DNA: TGCGCCAGCAGTGGGACAGGGAGGAATCAGCCCCAGCATTTT; CDR3 protein: CASSGTGRNQPQHF; V gene: TRBV10-1; J gene: TRBJ1-5; D gene: TRBD1; clone size: .
CDR3 DNA: TGTGCCAGCAGTGAACGGCGTGTGACTAACAGGGCCGACGGCACAGATACGCAGTATTTT; CDR3 protein: CASSERRVTNRADGTDTQYF; V gene: TRBV2; J gene: TRBJ2-3; D gene: .; clone size: once
CDR3 DNA: TGTGCCAGCAGCTCACCGGAGGGGGCTAATTCACCCCTCCACTTT; CDR3 protein: CASSSPEGANSPLHF; V gene: TRBV6-5; J gene: TRBJ1-6; D gene: TRBD1; clone size: .
CDR3 DNA: TGTGCCAGCAGCTTGCCAGGGTCCAATGAGCAGTTCTTC; CDR3 protein: CASSLPGSNEQFF; V gene: TRBV5-5; J gene: TRBJ2-1; D gene: .; clone size: .
CDR3 DNA: TGTGCCAGCAGGTTGAGCGGGGGGACGTCCGAGCAGTACTTC; CDR3 protein: CASRLSGGTSEQYF; V gene: TRBV2; J gene: TRBJ2-7; D gene: TRBD2; clone size: .
CDR3 DNA: TGTGCCAGCAGTTCAGGGGGCGACTACGAGCAGTACTTC; CDR3 protein: CASSSGGDYEQYF; V gene: TRBV27; J gene: TRBJ2-7; D gene: TRBD1; clone size: few
CDR3 DNA: TGTGCCAGCAGCTTGGGGCAGGACTCTGGAAACACCATATATTTT; CDR3 protein: CASSLGQDSGNTIYF; V gene: TRBV5-5; J gene: TRBJ1-3; D gene: .; clone size: .
CDR3 DNA: TGCGCCAGCAGCCCCGGGACTAGCGGAGAGACCCAGTACTTC; CDR3 protein: CASSPGTSGETQYF; V gene: TRBV5-1; J gene: TRBJ2-5; D gene: TRBD2; clone size: .
CDR3 DNA: TGCGCCAGCAGTGAGTCGCGGGGTTCATACGGCAATCAGCCCCAGCATTTT; CDR3 protein: CASSESRGSYGNQPQHF; V gene: TRBV10-1; J gene: TRBJ1-5; D gene: .; clone size: .
CDR3 DNA: TGTGCCAGCAGCGAACAGGTCTCAACTAGCACAGATACGCAGTATTTT; CDR3 protein: CASSEQVSTSTDTQYF; V gene: TRBV7-2; J gene: TRBJ2-3; D gene: .; clone size: few
CDR3 DNA: TGTGCCAGCAGAGCCGGACAGGGGGCTAACTATGGCTACACCTTC; CDR3 protein: CASRAGQGANYGYTF; V gene: TRBV6-5; J gene: TRBJ1-2; D gene: TRBD1; clone size: .
CDR3 DNA: TGTGCCAGCAGTTACGCGGGAGTCAGGGATGAGCAGTTCTTC; CDR3 protein: CASSYAGVRDEQFF; V gene: TRBV6-2/TRBV6-3; J gene: TRBJ2-1; D gene: TRBD2; clone size: .
CDR3 DNA: TGTGCCAGCAGCGAAGGGGCTAGCGGGAGGGGAGATACGCAGTATTTT; CDR3 protein: CASSEGASGRGDTQYF; V gene: TRBV7-9; J gene: TRBJ2-3; D gene: TRBD2; clone size: .
CDR3 DNA: TGTGCCAGCAGGAGGGGAGGGTTAACTGAAGCTTTCTTT; CDR3 protein: CASRRGGLTEAFF; V gene: TRBV12-3/TRBV12-4; J gene: TRBJ1-1; D gene: .; clone size: .
CDR3 DNA: TGTGCCAGCAGTGAGACGGACTATTCACCCCTCCACTTT; CDR3 protein: CASSETDYSPLHF; V gene: TRBV2; J gene: TRBJ1-6; D gene: .; clone size: .
CDR3 DNA: TGTGCCAGTAGTATAAGAGGCAGCCATAGCAATCAGCCCCAGCATTTT; CDR3 protein: CASSIRGSHSNQPQHF; V gene: TRBV19; J gene: TRBJ1-5; D gene: .; clone size: .
CDR3 DNA: TGTGCCAGTAGTATAGAGGGGGGGGAGCAGTTCTTC; CDR3 protein: CASSIEGGEQFF; V gene: TRBV19; J gene: TRBJ2-1; D gene: TRBD2; clone size: once
CDR3 DNA: TGTGCCAGCAGGAGGTTTCAGGAGGGCCGAGAGACCCAGTACTTC; CDR3 protein: CASRRFQEGRETQYF; V gene: TRBV5-4; J gene: TRBJ2-5; D gene: .; clone size: .
CDR3 DNA: TGTGCCAGCAGCGTAGACGCTCCCCGACTAGCGCCGTACAATGAGCAGTTCTTC; CDR3 protein: CASSVDAPRLAPYNEQFF; V gene: TRBV9; J gene: TRBJ2-1; D gene: TRBD2; clone size: .
CDR3 DNA: TGTGCCAGTAGGCGCCGGTGGACAGGGGGCTCAGATACGCAGTATTTT; CDR3 protein: CASRRRWTGGSDTQYF; V gene: TRBV19; J gene: TRBJ2-3; D gene: TRBD1; clone size: .
CDR3 DNA: TGTGCCACCAGTGATTTCCGGAGGGAAAATGGCTACACCTTC; CDR3 protein: CATSDFRRENGYTF; V gene: TRBV24-1; J gene: TRBJ1-2; D gene: .; clone size: .
CDR3 DNA: TGTGCCAGCAGCTTAGGGGACAGGGGGCTAGCCCGCGAGACCCAGTACTTC; CDR3 protein: CASSLGDRGLARETQYF; V gene: TRBV7-9; J gene: TRBJ2-5; D gene: TRBD1; clone size: .
CDR3 DNA: TGCAGCGTTACCCGGGGAGGTAACACTGAAGCTTTCTTT; CDR3 protein: CSVTRGGNTEAFF; V gene: TRBV29-1; J gene: TRBJ1-1; D gene: .; clone size: .
CDR3 DNA: TGCAGCGTTGAAGATCTTCAGTACACTAGCGGGCAGTACTTC; CDR3 protein: CSVEDLQYTSGQYF; V gene: TRBV29-1; J gene: TRBJ2-7; D gene: TRBD2; clone size: .
CDR3 DNA: TGTGCCAGTAGGAGACAGGGGAAATCCAGCTACGAGCAGTACTTC; CDR3 protein: CASRRQGKSSYEQYF; V gene: TRBV19; J gene: TRBJ2-7; D gene: TRBD1; clone size: .
CDR3 DNA: TGTGCCAGCAGCTTAGGATGGGGACTAGCGGGGTCGAATGAGCAGTTCTTC; CDR3 protein: CASSLGWGLAGSNEQFF; V gene: TRBV7-9; J gene: TRBJ2-1; D gene: TRBD2; clone size: .
CDR3 DNA: TGTGCCAGCAGCTTGACAGGGGGCGCGGGGTACACTGAAGCTTTCTTT; CDR3 protein: CASSLTGGAGYTEAFF; V gene: TRBV13; J gene: TRBJ1-1; D gene: TRBD1; clone size: .
CDR3 DNA: TGTGCCAGCAGCAACCCAAGGGGCCGAAACTATGGCTACACCTTC; CDR3 protein: CASSNPRGRNYGYTF; V gene: TRBV6-5; J gene: TRBJ1-2; D gene: .; clone size: once
CDR3 DNA: TGTGCCAGCAGCTTACGTCGACAGACCTACGAGCAGTACTTC; CDR3 protein: CASSLRRQTYEQYF; V gene: TRBV7-2; J gene: TRBJ2-7; D gene: .; clone size: .
CDR3 DNA: TGCGCCAGCAGCTTGTTGGTAGCGGGAGGGCCGTCAAATGAGCAGTTCTTC; CDR3 protein: CASSLLVAGGPSNEQFF; V gene: TRBV5-1; J gene: TRBJ2-1; D gene: TRBD2; clone size: once
CDR3 DNA: TGTGCCAGCAGCTACCAGGGACTAGCGGGAATCTACAATGAGCAGTTCTTC; CDR3 protein: CASSYQGLAGIYNEQFF; V gene: TRBV7-9; J gene: TRBJ2-1; D gene: TRBD2; clone size: .
CDR3 DNA: TGCGCCAGCAGCCAGGGGGGGGGACTTCTAGACACTGAAGCTTTCTTT; CDR3 protein: CASSQGGGLLDTEAFF; V gene: TRBV4-3; J gene: TRBJ1-1; D gene: .; clone size: .
CDR3 DNA: TGCGCCAGCAGCCAGACTACCGGGACAGGGGGCGGCCCGAACTATGGCTACACCTTC; CDR3 protein: CASSQTTGTGGGPNYGYTF; V gene: TRBV4-3; J gene: TRBJ1-2; D gene: TRBD1; clone size: .
CDR3 DNA: TGTGCCAGCAGTCTAGGACAGGGGACACGGCCCCAGCATTTT; CDR3 protein: CASSLGQGTRPQHF; V gene: TRBV27; J gene: TRBJ1-5; D gene: TRBD1; clone size: .
CDR3 DNA: TGCGCCAGCAGTGAGCAGGGAGGGAACGAGCAGTACTTC; CDR3 protein: CASSEQGGNEQYF; V gene: TRBV10-1; J gene: TRBJ2-7; D gene: TRBD2; clone size: few
CDR3 DNA: TGTGCCAGCAGTCTCGGGACAGGAGGAGGCTACACCTTC; CDR3 protein: CASSLGTGGGYTF; V gene: TRBV27; J gene: TRBJ1-2; D gene: TRBD1; clone size: .
CDR3 DNA: TGCGCCAGCAGTGACTTCCGAGCGGGAGGGTCAGATACGCAGTATTTT; CDR3 protein: CASSDFRAGGSDTQYF; V gene: TRBV10-1; J gene: TRBJ2-3; D gene: TRBD2; clone size: .
CDR3 DNA: TGTGCCAGCAGCCCGAACAACAGGGTCACCGGGGAGCTGTTTTTT; CDR3 protein: CASSPNNRVTGELFF; V gene: TRBV5-5; J gene: TRBJ2-2; D gene: .; clone size: .
CDR3 DNA: TGCAGCGCCCCGGGACTAGCGGGAGGATATACGCAGTATTTT; CDR3 protein: CSAPGLAGGYTQYF; V gene: TRBV29-1; J gene: TRBJ2-3; D gene: TRBD2; clone size: .
CDR3 DNA: TGTGCCAGCAGCCCCGGGACAGGGCGGCTAGCGGGCCAAGAGACCCAGTACTTC; CDR3 protein: CASSPGTGRLAGQETQYF; V gene: TRBV3-1/TRBV3-2; J gene: TRBJ2-5; D gene: .; clone size: .
CDR3 DNA: TGTGCCTGGAGTGGCGGACAGGGGCACTATGGCTACACCTTC; CDR3 protein: CAWSGGQGHYGYTF; V gene: TRBV30; J gene: TRBJ1-2; D gene: TRBD1; clone size: .